This entry features one TCR beta chain sequence. In the study's own analysis: Estimated nucleated cell counts came from reference gene primer amplification. The assay was immunoSEQ multiplex PCR, and TCRdb's table has in-frame clones only and misses some. Clonal size and the V and J genes are those of that table, whereas D and trimming came from the DNA. Seen here are about 100,000 clones, 70% to 90% observed once, and the top ten hold 13%. The data are from a study of blood T cell repertoires in COVID-19. About the study: Specimens from acute and convalescent COVID-19 originated in the United States, Italy and Spain. The cDNA or gDNA used as material had been derived from T cells, B-cell-depleted T cells, or PBMCs.

CDR1 and CDR2 from the germline V gene are SGHTA and FQGTGA. The V segment lost 3 bases and the J segment 8 bases; nucleotides outside the gene matches: 5. The CDR3 runs 14 residues. V gene TRBV7-3 combines with J gene TRBJ2-1; the match to TRBD1 covers 9 bases. This receptor was taken from a man between 45 and 60 years old with active or convalescent COVID-19. Sequencing was performed on peripheral blood. The CDR3 loop reads CASSLGTGNYEQFF. In nucleotides, the CDR3 is TGTGCCAGCAGCTTGGGGACAGGGAATTATGAGCAGTTCTTC.